This T cell receptor (beta chain) appears in the sequencing data of a study of T cell changes during pregnancy in multiple sclerosis. Only in-frame clones appear in the TCRdb table, and some are missing; sequencing was by immunoSEQ multiplex PCR. The table records approximately 33,000 clones, just over 85% of them present only once. Germline assignment: CDR1 MNHNY and CDR2 SVGAGI (reference sequence). V lost 5 bases and J lost 6, with 19 bases in between. CDR3 length equals 15 residues. The chain joins TRBV6-6 to TRBJ1-1; no clear D. The TCR sequence derives from a female donor in good health, enrolled as a control in a pregnancy study. The material sequenced was CD4+ T cells from peripheral blood mononuclear cells, taken in the first trimester of pregnancy. The CDR3 DNA sequence: TGTGCCAGCAGTGACCTGACCGGGATCAACCCTGAAGCTTTCTTT. Translation gives CASSDLTGINPEAFF.